This T cell receptor beta chain was profiled in a study of response to subunit inactivated influenza vaccine. Study findings and constraints: Only a handful of new T cells, the authors suggested, are recruited with each seasonal influenza vaccination.

As to this clonotype: Its antigen is as yet unknown.

MiXCR, applied by TCRdb to the RT-PCR reads, yields one record per CDR3 protein. The sample has around 580,000 distinct CDR3 sequences; 14% are singletons. Germline V CDR1 and CDR2: SNHLY, FYNNEI. Trimming at V came to 6 bases and at J to 4 bases, leaving 3 bases not matched to a gene. The CDR3 totals 13 residues. This TCR derives from a man aged 50 to 59 who received an inactivated influenza vaccine. The chain links TRBV2 to TRBJ1-1; TRBD1 agrees at 9 bases. The sample consisted of PBMCs from blood, taken about 13 days after vaccination. The CDR3 DNA reads TGTGCCAGCAGGGGACAGGGCCGCACTGAAGCTTTCTTT. This sequence encodes CASRGQGRTEAFF. Full variable domain (outside the CDR3, taken from reference TRBV2 and TRBJ1-1): EPEVTQTPSHQVTQMGQEVILRCVPISNHLYFYWYRQILGQKVEFLVSFYNNEISEKSEIFDDQFSVERPDGSNFTLKIRSTKLEDSAMYFCASRGQGRTEAFFGQGTRLTVV.